One sample yielded the 21 T cell receptor beta chains listed below, sequenced in a study of cytomegalovirus exposure and HLA in healthy donors. The repertoire was sequenced with immunoSEQ multiplex PCR; TCRdb's copy has only in-frame clones and lacks some. The table shows hundreds of thousands of clones, with 86% occurring only once. The source material was PBMCs. Source of these receptors: a woman in her late teens or twenties in good health and CMV-seronegative.

The rearrangement joins TRBV7-9 to TRBJ2-2; no clear D. Germline V CDR1 and CDR2: SEHNR, FQNEAQ (reference sequence). Trimming shortened V by 3 bases and J by 7 bases, and 6 bases separated the two germline ends. This CDR3 spans 12 amino acids. CDR3 nucleotides: TGTGCCAGCAGCTTCGAGGTCGGGGAGCTGTTTTTT. Protein: CASSFEVGELFF.

The V gene is TRBV29-1, the J gene TRBJ1-1; D not certain. Trimming removed 4 bases from V and 11 bases from J, with 14 bases in between. Germline V gene data show CDR1 as SQVTM and CDR2 as ANQGSEA. CDR3 size: 11 residues. The CDR3 reads CSVVPGLYAFF. The CDR3, as DNA: TGCAGCGTTGTTCCGGGTTTGTATGCTTTCTTT. The variable domain in full, with the rest retrieved from reference TRBV29-1 and TRBJ1-1, is SAVISQKPSRDICQRGTSLTIQCQVDSQVTMMFWYRQQPGQSLTLIATANQGSEATYESGFVIDKFPISRPNLTFSTLTVSNMSPEDSSIYLCSVVPGLYAFFGQGTRLTVV.

The chain recombines TRBV19 with TRBJ2-3, with D possibly matching TRBD2 (5 bases). This CDR3 has 13 residues. Looked up from germline, CDR1 is LNHDA and CDR2 is SQIVND (reference sequence). V lost 8 bases and J 0 bases, leaving 9 bases between the germline ends. Written as DNA, the CDR3 is TGTGCCAGTGACGGGGTTAGCACAGATACGCAGTATTTT. It encodes CASDGVSTDTQYF.

The V gene is TRBV27, the J gene TRBJ2-7, with TRBD1 matching over 7 bases. This CDR3 region has 13 residues. Germline V gene sequence: CDR1 MNHEY, CDR2 SMNVEV (reference sequence). The CDR3 sequence: CATSMATGVEQYF. In DNA, the CDR3 is TGTGCTACCAGCATGGCTACAGGGGTCGAGCAGTACTTC.

This clone was detected only a few times. The rearrangement joins TRBV6-6 to TRBJ1-2; D remains unclear. Trimming stripped 4 bases from V and 5 bases from J, with 8 bases between. Germline V lookup: CDR1 MNHNY, CDR2 SVGAGI (reference sequence). The CDR3 extends over 12 amino acids. The CDR3 DNA reads as TGTGCCAGCAGTTTGACTTCTTATGGCTACACCTTC. Amino acid sequence: CASSLTSYGYTF.

The chain is built from TRBV7-9 and TRBJ1-2; D unresolved. The CDR3 totals 15 residues. V gave up 7 bases and J gave up 4 bases, with 19 bases separating them. Germline V gene data show CDR1 as SEHNR and CDR2 as FQNEAQ (reference sequence). This chain's CDR3 is CASTPEVKSPYGYTF. The CDR3 nucleotides are TGTGCCAGCACCCCGGAGGTGAAATCCCCCTATGGCTACACCTTC.

This chain joins TRBV27 and TRBJ2-6; D remains unclear. V was cut by 6 bases and J by 2 bases, with 11 bases left in between. Germline V CDR1 and CDR2: MNHEY, SMNVEV (reference sequence). The CDR3 totals 15 residues. The CDR3 loop is CASSPRQTGANVLTF. CDR3 bases: TGTGCCAGCAGCCCTCGACAAACTGGGGCCAACGTCCTGACTTTC.

The chain uses TRBV4-2 and TRBJ2-3; the match to TRBD2 covers 8 bases. V shed 4 bases, J shed 3 bases, and the junction held 12 bases outside the gene matches. The germline gives CDR1 LGHNA, CDR2 YNFKEQ. The CDR3 loop spans 17 amino acids. The CDR3 here is CASSLYGGAPGTDTQYF. Written as DNA, the CDR3 is TGTGCCAGCAGCCTCTACGGGGGGGCCCCTGGGACAGATACGCAGTATTTT.

The rearrangement uses TRBV4-2 and TRBJ1-5; 7 bases map to TRBD1. This CDR3 region has 16 residues. The germline CDR1 and CDR2 sequences are LGHNA and YNFKEQ. J lost 5 bases, V lost 0 bases, and 7 bases had no gene match. The CDR3 reads CASSQEETGRYQPQHF. The CDR3 DNA follows: TGTGCCAGCAGCCAAGAGGAGACAGGGCGTTATCAGCCCCAGCATTTT.

The CDR3 nucleotides are TGTGCCAGCAGTTCTCTACGTTCGGACAGGAAGGTCTACTATGGCTACACCTTC. As protein: CASSSLRSDRKVYYGYTF. The chain joins TRBV27 to TRBJ1-2; 7 positions agree with TRBD1. CDR3 size: 18 residues. Looked up from germline, CDR1 is MNHEY and CDR2 is SMNVEV (reference sequence). The trim removed 4 bases at V and 3 bases at J, leaving 17 bases unmatched.

The CDR3 loop reads CASRLAFDYGYTF. The DNA for the CDR3 is TGTGCCAGTAGGTTGGCCTTCGACTATGGCTACACCTTC. V gene TRBV19 combines with J gene TRBJ1-2; the D is unclear. Trimming stripped 6 bases from V and 3 bases from J, with 11 bases between. The CDR3 consists of 13 residues. The V gene's germline CDR1 is LNHDA and CDR2 SQIVND (reference sequence).

This chain joins TRBV19 and TRBJ2-3, with TRBD1 matching over 7 bases. Germline loops: CDR1 LNHDA, CDR2 SQIVND (reference sequence). V shed 4 bases, J shed 4 bases, and the junction held 2 bases outside the gene matches. This CDR3 comprises 13 residues. The CDR3 DNA sequence: TGTGCCAGTAGTAGAACAGGGGCAGATACGCAGTATTTT. Amino acids: CASSRTGADTQYF.

The V call is TRBV28, the J call TRBJ1-6, with a tentative D call TRBD1 (6 bases). The germline V gene has CDR1 MDHEN and CDR2 SYDVKM. This CDR3 spans 14 amino acids. The V end lost 6 bases, the J end lost 10 bases, and 16 bases lay between the germline ends. The CDR3 bases are TGTGCCAGCAGCATAACCAGGGGCAAATCACCCCTCCACTTT. It codes for CASSITRGKSPLHF.

The chain recombines TRBV6-1 with TRBJ1-5, with D possibly matching TRBD1 (6 bases). The CDR3 runs to 15 residues. The V end was cut by 5 bases, the J end by 2 bases, with 13 bases between. The germline V gene has CDR1 MNHNS and CDR2 SASEGT. CDR3 in amino acids: CASSIWTVGNQPQHF. The CDR3 bases are TGTGCCAGCAGTATATGGACAGTGGGCAATCAGCCCCAGCATTTT.

The gene calls are TRBV29-1 and TRBJ2-7, with 14 bases matching TRBD2. The V gene end was trimmed by 6 bases and the J gene end by 1 base; junction bases not matched to a gene: 2. CDR1 and CDR2 from the germline V gene are SQVTM and ANQGSEA. The CDR3 length is 14 residues. DNA of the CDR3: TGCAGCGTCGGACTAGCGGGAGGTTCCTACGAGCAGTACTTC. It yields the protein CSVGLAGGSYEQYF.

The J gene is TRBJ1-2, the V gene TRBV5-5; no reliable D call. The CDR3 runs to 13 residues. CDR1 and CDR2 (germline): SGHKS, YYEKEE (reference sequence). The V end was cut by 4 bases, the J end by 7 bases, with 14 bases between. Here the CDR3 DNA reads TGTGCCAGCAGCGTGGCCAGTTCACGTGGCTACACCTTC. Encoded protein: CASSVASSRGYTF.

The chain links TRBV4-1 to TRBJ2-7, with 8 bases matching TRBD2. The CDR3 totals 13 residues. V trimming: 4 bases; J trimming: 3 bases; junction bases outside the gene matches: 2. Germline-derived CDR1 and CDR2 are MGHRA and YSYEKL. CDR3 bases: TGCGCCAGCAGCCCGGGACTAGTCTACGAGCAGTACTTC. It yields the protein CASSPGLVYEQYF.

This rearrangement joins TRBV30 to TRBJ2-2; D unclear. The germline V gene has CDR1 GTSNPN and CDR2 SVGIG (reference sequence). Trimming removed 2 bases at V and 4 bases at J, with 11 bases between. The CDR3 runs to 14 residues. CDR3: CAWSRLVGTGELFF. CDR3 coding DNA: TGTGCCTGGAGTAGGCTAGTAGGCACCGGGGAGCTGTTTTTT.

The chain recombines TRBV6-5 with TRBJ2-7; TRBD1 aligns across 11 bases. The CDR3 is 15 amino acids. V lost 6 bases to trimming and J lost 4 bases; unmatched junction nucleotides: 8. Germline assignment: CDR1 MNHEY and CDR2 SVGAGI. CDR3 residues: CASRPPGQGGYEQYF. CDR3 sequence (DNA): TGTGCCAGCAGGCCACCGGGACAGGGGGGTTACGAGCAGTACTTC.

The genes are TRBV5-4 and TRBJ2-1, with TRBD1 as a possible D gene (5 bases). The CDR3 has 15 residues. CDR1 and CDR2 from the germline V gene are SGHNT and YYREEE (reference sequence). V lost 5 bases and J lost 14, with 26 bases in between. The CDR3 DNA reads TGTGCCAGCAGTTGGGGCGCGACTTTTGAACGAACAGAGTTCTTC. It translates to CASSWGATFERTEFF.

The J gene is TRBJ1-2, the V gene TRBV2, with TRBD1 as a possible D gene (6 bases). The V and J ends lost 7 bases and 5 bases respectively, with 26 bases between them. The CDR3 has 17 amino acids. Germline V lookup: CDR1 SNHLY, CDR2 FYNNEI. The CDR3: CASKLQGAAFSLYGYTF. CDR3 sequence (DNA): TGTGCCAGCAAGTTACAGGGCGCCGCTTTTAGCCTGTATGGCTACACCTTC.